This TCR beta chain originates from a study of blood T cell repertoires in COVID-19. About the research overall: COVID-19 samples from acute and convalescent phases originated in the United States, Italy and Spain. T cells, B-cell-depleted T cells, or PBMCs supplied cDNA or gDNA.

Per germline, CDR1 PRHDT and CDR2 FYEKMQ (reference sequence). CDR3 size: 14 residues. V was shortened by 5 bases and J by 4 bases, with 15 bases between the two germline ends. Authors' analysis steps: Cell counts per sample came from amplifying reference gene primers. Assay used: immunoSEQ multiplex PCR; TCRdb lists only in-frame clones, some missing. That table supplies the V and J calls and clone size; D and trimming were determined from the DNA. Seen here are 130,000 to 150,000 clones, almost 80% observed once, and the top ten hold about 8.7%. Specimen: peripheral blood. The receptor was isolated from a man aged 45-65 years with active or convalescent COVID-19. The V and J genes are TRBV13 and TRBJ2-7; D is uncertain. CDR3 residues: CASSLGPVLYEQYF. CDR3 sequence (DNA): TGTGCCAGCAGCCTCGGTCCCGTTTTATACGAGCAGTACTTC.